These 17 T cell receptor beta chains were all obtained from the same sample, sequenced in a study of persistence of HIV-infected CD4 T cells. Anti-CD3/anti-CD28 beads served as a nonspecific positive control stimulus. CD4+ T cells upregulating both CD40 ligand and CD69 were sorted as responding cells. The antigens for these receptors are not known. The libraries were made with immunoSEQ version 4 in survey mode. Using immunoSEQ multiplex PCR, the repertoire was profiled, and TCRdb retains in-frame clones only, with some absent. The table has tens of thousands of clones, around 89% seen once. This sample comprised CD4+ T cells sorted from PBMCs after roughly 20-hour stimulation, obtained from a patient who received antiretroviral therapy. These receptors originate from an adult woman with HIV who was CMV-seropositive.

This chain uses TRBV12-5 with TRBJ1-1; D is ambiguous. CDR1 and CDR2 from the germline V gene are LGHNT and FRNRAP. The V gene lost 5 bases and the J gene lost 4 bases, with 14 bases spanning the gap. The CDR3 is 14 residues long. CDR3 coding DNA: TGTGCTAGTGGTCGGAGGGCCCTTGGCACTGAAGCTTTCTTT. It codes for CASGRRALGTEAFF. The full variable domain, in which reference TRBV12-5 and TRBJ1-1 provide the parts outside the CDR3, is DARVTQTPRHKVTEMGQEVTMRCQPILGHNTVFWYRQTMMQGLELLAYFRNRAPLDDSGMPKDRFSAEMPDATLATLKIQPSEPRDSAVYFCASGRRALGTEAFFGQGTRLTVV.

CDR3 coding DNA: TGTGCCAGCAGCCTCTACGGGGCAGGGGAAGGCGGGGAGCTGTTTTTT. Translating gives CASSLYGAGEGGELFF. V usage is TRBV7-6 and J usage is TRBJ2-2; D is perhaps TRBD1 (6 bases). Germline CDR1 SGHVS, CDR2 FNYEAQ. This CDR3 is built from 16 residues. The V end was cut by 5 bases, the J end by 7 bases, with 20 bases between. Complete variable domain (other parts from reference TRBV7-6 and TRBJ2-2): GAGVSQSPRYKVTKRGQDVALRCDPISGHVSLYWYRQALGQGPEFLTYFNYEAQQDKSGLPNDRFSAERPEGSISTLTIQRTEQRDSAMYRCASSLYGAGEGGELFFGEGSRLTVL.

This chain links TRBV3-1 (or the pseudogene TRBV3-2) with TRBJ1-4; D is unresolved. The length of the CDR3 is 16 residues. The germline V and J ends were trimmed by 4 bases and 6 bases, with 18 bases remaining between them. Per germline, CDR1 LGHDT and CDR2 YNNKEL (reference sequence). CDR3 protein: CASSPKPPTVDEKLFF. CDR3 nucleotide sequence: TGTGCCAGCAGCCCCAAACCCCCGACCGTTGATGAAAAACTGTTTTTT.

V usage is TRBV11-3 and J usage is TRBJ1-1, with 9 bases fitting TRBD1. This CDR3 comprises 13 residues. Germline CDR1 SGHNT, CDR2 YENEEA. J gave up 8 bases and V 1 base, and 2 bases lay outside the gene matches. CDR3 amino acids: CASSLVGTGEAFF. The CDR3 DNA follows: TGTGCCAGCAGCTTAGTAGGGACAGGGGAAGCTTTCTTT.

The chain links TRBV5-1 to TRBJ2-6, with 9 bases matching TRBD1. The CDR3 runs to 16 residues. Germline CDR1 and CDR2: SGHRS and YFSETQ. V was pared by 1 base and J by 4 bases, with 3 bases of the junction left unmatched. The chain's CDR3 is CASSLYRGPGANVLTF. CDR3 bases: TGCGCCAGCAGCTTGTACAGGGGGCCCGGGGCCAACGTCCTGACTTTC.

The rearrangement links TRBV29-1 to TRBJ2-5, with 10 bases fitting TRBD2. Germline V gives CDR1 SQVTM, CDR2 ANQGSEA. Losses at the gene ends were 7 bases for V and 4 bases for J; bases not matched to a gene: 12. This CDR3 spans 15 amino acids. CDR3 in amino acids: CSGRLAGYLGETQYF. Here the CDR3 DNA reads TGCAGCGGTAGACTAGCGGGTTACCTTGGAGAGACCCAGTACTTC.

The chain couples TRBV29-1 to TRBJ1-1; the D is unclear. The germline V gene has CDR1 SQVTM and CDR2 ANQGSEA. The CDR3 length is 12 residues. The V end was cut by 1 base, the J end by 5 bases, with 8 bases between. The CDR3 is CSVEGSGTEAFF. CDR3 coding DNA: TGCAGCGTTGAAGGGAGCGGGACTGAAGCTTTCTTT.

The chain links TRBV7-2 to TRBJ1-1; D not certain. This CDR3 has 13 residues. In germline, CDR1 is SGHTA, CDR2 FQGNSA. Trimming took off 3 bases at V and 4 bases at J, with 9 bases between the two ends. DNA of the CDR3: TGTGCCAGCAGCTTCAGGCAGAGCACTGAAGCTTTCTTT. This codes for CASSFRQSTEAFF.

This clone came up once. The rearrangement links TRBV6-5 to TRBJ1-3, with D possibly matching TRBD1 (6 bases). V was shortened by 8 bases and J by 4 bases, with 15 bases between the two germline ends. Germline V lookup: CDR1 MNHEY, CDR2 SVGAGI. This CDR3 is built from 14 residues. The CDR3 coding sequence is TGTGCCAGCTGTACAGGGAGCTCCGGAAACACCATATATTTT. Its protein is CASCTGSSGNTIYF.

The chain links TRBV7-2 to TRBJ1-4, with D unclear. V lost 5 bases, J lost 4 bases, and 11 bases lay in between. This CDR3 region has 14 residues. The germline gives CDR1 SGHTA, CDR2 FQGNSA. CDR3 in amino acids: CASSVSLYNEKLFF. CDR3 sequence (DNA): TGTGCCAGCAGCGTCAGCCTTTATAATGAAAAACTGTTTTTT.

The V gene is TRBV18, the J gene TRBJ2-1, with 9 bases matching TRBD1. Per the germline V gene, CDR1 is KGHSH and CDR2 is LQKENI. The ends lost 3 bases at V and 3 bases at J; junction bases unmatched: 3. The CDR3 loop spans 15 amino acids. The CDR3 nucleotides are TGTGCCAGCTCACCGGGACAGGGAGTCTACAATGAGCAGTTCTTC. This gives the protein CASSPGQGVYNEQFF. Drawing the rest from reference TRBV18 and TRBJ2-1, the complete variable domain is NAGVMQNPRHLVRRRGQEARLRCSPMKGHSHVYWYRQLPEEGLKFMVYLQKENIIDESGMPKERFSAEFPKEGPSILRIQQVVRGDSAAYFCASSPGQGVYNEQFFGPGTRLTVL.

The gene calls are TRBV11-1 and TRBJ1-1; D ambiguous. The CDR3 is 16 residues long. V dropped 8 bases and J dropped 0 bases, with 19 bases sitting between them. In germline, CDR1 is SGHAT, CDR2 FQDESV (reference sequence). The CDR3 is CASCSLIGNLNTEAFF. The CDR3 DNA reads TGTGCCAGCTGCTCCCTGATCGGAAACTTGAACACTGAAGCTTTCTTT.

This chain links TRBV10-3 with TRBJ1-1; 7 nucleotides line up with TRBD1. Unmatched junction bases numbered 4, after V lost 3 bases and J lost 3 bases. Looked up from germline, CDR1 is ENHRY and CDR2 is SYGVKD. CDR3 length: 14 residues. The CDR3 DNA is TGTGCCATCAGTGACTCAGGGGGACACACTGAAGCTTTCTTT. Protein: CAISDSGGHTEAFF.

The chain carries TRBV6-5 and TRBJ1-2; possible D gene TRBD1, 5 bases. V lost 7 bases to trimming and J lost 4 bases, with 13 bases between them. CDR1 is MNHEY, CDR2 SVGAGI, per germline. This CDR3 comprises 13 residues. CDR3 nucleotide sequence: TGTGCCAGCACCCGAGGGGATCCCTATGGCTACACCTTC. The encoded protein is CASTRGDPYGYTF.

This sequence joins TRBV20-1 and TRBJ1-2; D not resolved. Trimming cost V 1 base and J 5 bases, with 5 bases left between them. The germline CDR1 and CDR2 sequences are DFQATT and SNEGSKA (reference sequence). This CDR3 is 11 amino acids long. For the CDR3, the DNA is TGCAGTGCTAGAGTCCCATATGGCTACACCTTC. Its protein product is CSARVPYGYTF.

The V gene is TRBV3-1 (or the pseudogene TRBV3-2), the J gene TRBJ1-2; D is undetermined. Trimming took off 4 bases at V and 8 bases at J, with 8 bases between the two ends. Germline-derived CDR1 and CDR2 are LGHDT and YNNKEL (reference sequence). This CDR3 is built from 11 residues. In nucleotides, the CDR3 is TGTGCCAGCAGCCCCGGGCGGGGCTACACCTTC. Its protein is CASSPGRGYTF.

The chain links TRBV9 to TRBJ2-7; D may be TRBD2 (5 bases). CDR1 and CDR2 (germline): SGDLS, YYNGEE. The CDR3 runs 14 residues. V was cut by 0 bases and J by 6 bases, with 13 bases left in between. For the CDR3, the DNA is TGTGCCAGCAGCGTAGGAGGTAACGGGGTCGAGCAGTACTTC. Its translation: CASSVGGNGVEQYF.